The table lists the clone carrying this T cell receptor (beta chain) with a count of one. In the original processing: It was from reference gene primer amplification that nucleated cell counts were estimated. Clones were read by immunoSEQ multiplex PCR, and TCRdb kept only the in-frame ones, dropping some. V and J calls and clone size are those listed in that table; D and trimming were worked out from the DNA. Among over 400,000 clones, 70% to 90% were seen once, and the ten largest hold about 8.2%. This CDR3 comprises 16 residues. V dropped 5 bases and J dropped 3; count of bases not matched to a gene: 9. From germline, CDR1 is SGHAT and CDR2 FQNNGV. The data originate from a study of blood T cell repertoires in COVID-19.

The chain links TRBV11-2 to TRBJ2-3, with 9 bases matching TRBD1. The sample was peripheral blood. This receptor was taken from a woman aged 50 to 65 with COVID-19, enrolled during active disease. The chain's CDR3 is CASSPQTGGATDTQYF. Written as DNA, the CDR3 is TGTGCCAGCAGCCCCCAAACAGGGGGCGCAACAGATACGCAGTATTTT.